The next 12 T cell receptor beta chains were all read from a single sample in a study of blood T cell repertoires in COVID-19. TCRdb's table, derived via immunoSEQ multiplex PCR, lists solely in-frame clones and lacks some. Here the sample spans 200,000 to 300,000 clones, approximately 86% being singletons. Material: peripheral blood. The receptors here all came from a woman in her fifties or sixties with active or convalescent COVID-19.

The rearrangement uses TRBV19 and TRBJ2-5, with D possibly TRBD2 on 5 matching bases. CDR3 length equals 17 residues. In germline, CDR1 is LNHDA, CDR2 SQIVND (reference sequence). Deletions cut 0 bases from V and 4 bases from J, with 18 bases between. The CDR3 DNA reads TGTGCCAGTAGTATAGATCGGGTGAGCCCGGCGGGAGAGACCCAGTACTTC. It translates to CASSIDRVSPAGETQYF.

The genes are TRBV25-1 and TRBJ1-2; 9 positions agree with TRBD1. The CDR3 sequence is 14 residues long. The germline V gene has CDR1 MGHDK and CDR2 SYGVNS. J gave up 5 bases and V 4 bases, and 5 bases lay outside the gene matches. This chain's CDR3 is CASSGTGGEYGYTF. CDR3 nucleotides: TGTGCCAGCAGTGGTACAGGGGGCGAATATGGCTACACCTTC.

The CDR3 loop is CASGGSSYNEQFF. Written as DNA, the CDR3 is TGTGCCAGTGGGGGGAGCTCCTACAATGAGCAGTTCTTC. V gene TRBV19 combines with J gene TRBJ2-1; D might be TRBD2 (6 bases). This CDR3 is 13 amino acids long. CDR1 LNHDA and CDR2 SQIVND come from the germline V gene (reference sequence). V shed 8 bases and J shed 0 bases, with 8 bases lying between them.

V and J are TRBV7-2 and TRBJ2-3, with D perhaps matching TRBD1 (5 bases). CDR3 length equals 15 residues. Germline V CDR1 and CDR2: SGHTA, FQGNSA. Trimming took off 1 base at V and 6 bases at J, with 14 bases between the two ends. CDR3 coding DNA: TGTGCCAGCAGCTTAGATGGACATACCTTTGATACGCAGTATTTT. It translates to CASSLDGHTFDTQYF.

The CDR3 DNA follows: TGTGCCAGCAGCGTAGTTGCGGGAGCCCCCTACAATGAGCAGTTCTTC. As protein: CASSVVAGAPYNEQFF. V usage is TRBV9 and J usage is TRBJ2-1; 7 bases match TRBD2. V lost 0 bases and J lost 2; bases outside the gene matches: 5. The CDR3 extends over 16 amino acids. Germline CDR1 reads SGDLS; CDR2 reads YYNGEE.

V is TRBV5-1 and J is TRBJ1-1; 8 bases are a match to TRBD1. Germline assignment: CDR1 SGHRS and CDR2 YFSETQ. This CDR3 spans 14 amino acids. The V segment lost 2 bases and the J segment 4 bases; nucleotides outside the gene matches: 4. The CDR3 is CASSFQGAPTEAFF. The CDR3 coding sequence is TGCGCCAGCAGCTTTCAGGGGGCCCCCACTGAAGCTTTCTTT.

The gene calls are TRBV11-2 and TRBJ2-3; no definite D call. V was clipped by 3 bases and J by 6 bases, with 7 bases between them. CDR1 SGHAT and CDR2 FQNNGV come from the germline V gene. The CDR3 has 12 amino acids. CDR3 DNA: TGTGCCAGCAGCTTCCGTCGGGATACGCAGTATTTT. It specifies CASSFRRDTQYF.

This chain connects TRBV6-4 to TRBJ2-1, with TRBD2 matching over 7 bases. This CDR3 region has 15 residues. Germline-derived CDR1 and CDR2 are MRHNA and SNTAGT. DNA of the CDR3: TGTGTCAAGTCCTCGGGGAGGGAGGTTAACAATGAGCAGTTCTTC. It encodes CVKSSGREVNNEQFF.

The rearrangement joins TRBV28 to TRBJ2-1; 8 bases match TRBD2. This CDR3 is built from 16 residues. The junction had 10 bases not matched to a gene; V was cut back by 5 bases and J by 4 bases. Germline CDR1 reads MDHEN; CDR2 reads SYDVKM. The CDR3 loop reads CASSPISGGSYNEQFF. The CDR3 coding sequence is TGTGCCAGCAGTCCCATCAGCGGGGGAAGTTACAATGAGCAGTTCTTC.

This chain uses TRBV7-2 with TRBJ1-5; tentative D call: TRBD1 (5 bases). V lost 5 bases to trimming and J lost 0 bases, with 17 bases between them. The CDR3 has 17 residues. The germline CDR1 and CDR2 sequences are SGHTA and FQGNSA. The CDR3 nucleotides read TGTGCCAGCAGCCCTAGTGGGGGGAGTTATAGCAATCAGCCCCAGCATTTT. It encodes CASSPSGGSYSNQPQHF.

This chain uses TRBV19 with TRBJ1-3, with D possibly TRBD1 on 6 matching bases. The CDR3 length is 18 residues. CDR1 and CDR2 (germline): LNHDA, SQIVND (reference sequence). V was clipped by 0 bases and J by 3 bases, with 18 bases between them. The chain's CDR3 is CASSIDQRGGEYGNTIYF. The CDR3 nucleotides are TGTGCCAGTAGTATAGATCAGAGAGGGGGTGAATATGGAAACACCATATATTTT.

The CDR3 DNA is TGTGCCAGTACCATTGGCCCTAGCTATGGCTACACCTTC. Translated: CASTIGPSYGYTF. J is TRBJ1-2 and V is TRBV19; D is unclear. Trimming removed 7 bases at V and 4 bases at J, with 13 bases between. Germline V gives CDR1 LNHDA, CDR2 SQIVND (reference sequence). The CDR3 contains 13 residues. Based on the CDR3 plus reference TRBV19 and TRBJ1-2, the full variable domain is DGGITQSPKYLFRKEGQNVTLSCEQNLNHDAMYWYRQDPGQGLRLIYYSQIVNDFQKGDIAEGYSVSREKKESFPLTVTSAQKNPTAFYLCASTIGPSYGYTFGSGTRLTVV.